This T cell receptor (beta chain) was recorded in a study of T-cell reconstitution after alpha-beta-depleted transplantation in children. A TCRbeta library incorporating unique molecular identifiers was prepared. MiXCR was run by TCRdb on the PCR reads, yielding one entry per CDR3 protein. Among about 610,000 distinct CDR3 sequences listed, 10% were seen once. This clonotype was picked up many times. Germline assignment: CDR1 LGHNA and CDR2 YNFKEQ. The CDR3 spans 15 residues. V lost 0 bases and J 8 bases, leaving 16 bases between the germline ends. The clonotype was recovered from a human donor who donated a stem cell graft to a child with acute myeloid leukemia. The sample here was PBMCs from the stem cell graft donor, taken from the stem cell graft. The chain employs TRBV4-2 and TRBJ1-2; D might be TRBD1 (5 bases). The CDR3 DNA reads TGTGCCAGCAGCCAAGATCTCATAGGGACGGGGGGCTACACCTTC. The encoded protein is CASSQDLIGTGGYTF.